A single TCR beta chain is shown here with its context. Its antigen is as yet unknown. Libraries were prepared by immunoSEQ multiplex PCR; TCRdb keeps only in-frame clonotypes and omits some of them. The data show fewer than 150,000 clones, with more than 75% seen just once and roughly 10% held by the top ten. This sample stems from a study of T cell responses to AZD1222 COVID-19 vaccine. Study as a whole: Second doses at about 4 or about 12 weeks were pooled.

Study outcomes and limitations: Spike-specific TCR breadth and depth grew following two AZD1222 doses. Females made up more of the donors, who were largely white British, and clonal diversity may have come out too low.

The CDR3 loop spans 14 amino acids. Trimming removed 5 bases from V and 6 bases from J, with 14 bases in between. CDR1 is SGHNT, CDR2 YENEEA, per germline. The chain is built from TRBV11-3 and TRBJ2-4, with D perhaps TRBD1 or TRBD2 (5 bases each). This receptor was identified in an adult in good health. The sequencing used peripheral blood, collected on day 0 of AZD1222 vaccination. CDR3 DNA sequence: TGTGCCAGCAGCCCCACCTTTGGGACAAACATTCAGTACTTC. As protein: CASSPTFGTNIQYF.